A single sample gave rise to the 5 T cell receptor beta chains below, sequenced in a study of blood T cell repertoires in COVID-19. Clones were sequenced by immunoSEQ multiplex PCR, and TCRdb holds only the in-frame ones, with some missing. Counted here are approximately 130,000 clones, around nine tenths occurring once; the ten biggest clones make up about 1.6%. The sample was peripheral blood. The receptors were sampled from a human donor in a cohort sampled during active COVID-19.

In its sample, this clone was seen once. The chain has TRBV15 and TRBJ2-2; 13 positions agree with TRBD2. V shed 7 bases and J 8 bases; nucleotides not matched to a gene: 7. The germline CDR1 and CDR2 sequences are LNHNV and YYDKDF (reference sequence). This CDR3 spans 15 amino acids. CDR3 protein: CATTRTSGGRGELFF. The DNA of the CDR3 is TGTGCCACCACCAGGACTAGCGGGGGCCGGGGGGAGCTGTTTTTT.

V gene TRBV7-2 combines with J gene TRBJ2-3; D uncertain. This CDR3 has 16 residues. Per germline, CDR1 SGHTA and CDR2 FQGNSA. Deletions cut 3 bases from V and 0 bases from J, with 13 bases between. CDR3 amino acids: CASSLGPASSTDTQYF. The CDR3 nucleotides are TGTGCCAGCAGCTTGGGCCCCGCCAGTAGCACAGATACGCAGTATTTT.

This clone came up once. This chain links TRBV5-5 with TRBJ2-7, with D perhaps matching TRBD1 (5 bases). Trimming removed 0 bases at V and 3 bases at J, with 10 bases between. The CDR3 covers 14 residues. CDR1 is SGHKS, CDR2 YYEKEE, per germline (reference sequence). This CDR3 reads CASSLGQGGYEQYF. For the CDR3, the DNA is TGTGCCAGCAGCTTGGGGCAGGGTGGCTACGAGCAGTACTTC.

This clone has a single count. As DNA, the CDR3 is TGTGCCAGCAGCTTATATGGCGGGGCGAGCTCTACGAGTCAGTACTTC. Its translation is CASSLYGGASSTSQYF. The chain combines TRBV7-2 with TRBJ2-7; maybe TRBD2 (6 bases). Trimming stripped 2 bases from V and 10 bases from J, with 24 bases between. The germline V gene encodes CDR1 SGHTA and CDR2 FQGNSA. CDR3 length: 16 amino acids.

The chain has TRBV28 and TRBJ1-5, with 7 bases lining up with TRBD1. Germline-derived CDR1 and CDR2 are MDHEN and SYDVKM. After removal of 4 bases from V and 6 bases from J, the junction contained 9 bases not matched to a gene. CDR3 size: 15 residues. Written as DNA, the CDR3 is TGTGCCAGCAGTTGGACGGACAGGCTGGGTCAGCCCCAGCATTTT. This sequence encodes CASSWTDRLGQPQHF.